The clone carrying this T cell receptor (beta chain) was seen many times. As yet, its antigen is unknown. From germline, CDR1 is SGHRS and CDR2 YFSETQ. This CDR3 has 15 residues. The J segment lost 1 base and the V segment lost 3 bases, leaving 6 bases of the junction unmatched. This entry is derived from a study of identical twins. Overall study findings and caveats: Fewer insertions characterized abundant cord blood beta clonotypes, whereas memory repertoires showed none.

TCRdb re-called the 5' RACE reads with MiXCR, one entry per CDR3 protein. Among approximately 890,000 distinct CDR3 sequences, about 12% were seen once, and the ten largest hold roughly 1.6%. The same sample was also studied in work on yellow fever vaccine responses in identical twins.

The sample was PBMCs. This TCR came from a woman aged 18-35 years in good health. V is TRBV5-1 and J is TRBJ1-1, with 7 positions matching TRBD1. The CDR3 nucleotides are TGCGCCAGCAGCTGGACGGGACAGAGGAACACTGAAGCTTTCTTT. Amino acid sequence: CASSWTGQRNTEAFF.